This TCR beta chain was documented in a study of cytomegalovirus exposure and HLA in healthy donors. Study at large: Tens of millions of unique TCR sequences came from HLA-typed donors in an early release. Study-level points and caveats: The study found most TCR sequences rare, yet found some public TCRs in many donors.

Vbeta (60) and Jbeta (13) primers were used in the PCR. The protocol was immunoSEQ multiplex PCR, while the TCRdb copy is restricted to in-frame clones and leaves out a portion. The sample consists of nearly 95,000 clones, about four fifths of them appearing once. Remarks on this clone: Its target is unknown.

V dropped 0 bases and J dropped 2 bases, with 10 bases sitting between them. The CDR3 runs to 15 residues. In germline, CDR1 is LGHNA, CDR2 YSLEER. The specimen was PBMCs. The chain carries TRBV4-3 and TRBJ1-2; D possibly corresponds to TRBD1 (5 bases). The TCR sequence derives from a woman between 40 and 50 years old in good health and CMV-seronegative. CDR3 in amino acids: CASSQDFGGNYGYTF. In nucleotides, the CDR3 is TGCGCCAGCAGCCAAGATTTCGGGGGGAACTATGGCTACACCTTC.